Shown below are 6 T cell receptor beta chains from a single sample sequenced in a study of T-cell reconstitution after alpha-beta-depleted transplantation in children. Preparation of the TCRbeta library was carried out with unique molecular identifiers. TCRdb re-called the PCR reads with MiXCR, one entry per CDR3 protein. The profile shows 700,000 to 950,000 distinct CDR3 sequences, about 16% of them singletons. This sample comprised PBMCs, mostly from graft donor cells, obtained 360 days after TCRalphabeta/CD19-depleted stem cell transplant. The source of these receptors is a male patient younger than 18 who had a stem cell transplant for acute lymphoblastic leukemia, so the T cells may come from the graft donor.

This clonotype came up a few times. This chain joins TRBV6-5 and TRBJ1-3; TRBD1 aligns across 7 bases. The CDR3 spans 16 residues. In germline, CDR1 is MNHEY, CDR2 SVGAGI. After removal of 4 bases from V and 2 bases from J, the junction contained 8 bases not matched to a gene. CDR3 coding DNA: TGTGCCAGCAGTTTCACTCAGGGGGAGGCTGGAAACACCATATATTTT. It yields the protein CASSFTQGEAGNTIYF.

This clonotype was seen only a few times. The chain recombines TRBV29-1 with TRBJ2-7; D ambiguous. The germline V and J ends were trimmed by 7 bases and 8 bases, with 15 bases remaining between them. The germline V gene encodes CDR1 SQVTM and CDR2 ANQGSEA. CDR3 length: 11 residues. The chain's CDR3 is CSAPPRQQQYF. CDR3 sequence (DNA): TGCAGCGCTCCTCCAAGGCAGCAGCAGTACTTC.

This clonotype occurred a few times. This chain uses TRBV5-6 with TRBJ2-1; D unresolved. CDR1 is SGHDT and CDR2 is YYEEEE in the germline V gene. The V end lost 5 bases, the J end lost 0 bases, and 15 bases lay between the germline ends. CDR3 length: 16 residues. The CDR3 region has the DNA TGTGCCAGCAGTTACCTCCGACGCTTCTCCTACAATGAGCAGTTCTTC. Protein: CASSYLRRFSYNEQFF.

In this sample, this clonotype turned up a few times. The chain joins TRBV5-1 to TRBJ2-5; either TRBD1 or TRBD2 may fit D (5 bases each). The germline V and J ends were trimmed by 0 bases and 3 bases, with 9 bases remaining between them. The CDR3 has 14 amino acids. CDR1 SGHRS and CDR2 YFSETQ come from the germline V gene. CDR3 sequence reads: CASSLEGREETQYF. In DNA form, the CDR3 reads TGCGCCAGCAGCTTGGAGGGGAGAGAAGAGACCCAGTACTTC. Complete variable domain (other parts from reference TRBV5-1 and TRBJ2-5): KAGVTQTPRYLIKTRGQQVTLSCSPISGHRSVSWYQQTPGQGLQFLFEYFSETQRNKGNFPGRFSGRQFSNSRSEMNVSTLELGDSALYLCASSLEGREETQYFGPGTRLLVL.

The chain combines TRBV12-3 or TRBV12-4 with TRBJ2-5; 7 positions match TRBD1. The V gene end was trimmed by 3 bases and the J gene end by 4 bases; junction bases not matched to a gene: 8. The CDR3 consists of 15 residues. CDR3 residues: CASSFPQGVGETQYF. Written as DNA, the CDR3 is TGTGCCAGCAGTTTCCCCCAGGGGGTTGGAGAGACCCAGTACTTC.

This clonotype was seen a few times. V is TRBV9 and J is TRBJ2-3; D uncertain. The CDR3 covers 19 residues. Germline V gene lookup returns CDR1 SGDLS and CDR2 YYNGEE. V was shortened by 0 bases and J by 2 bases, with 22 bases between the two germline ends. CDR3 amino acids: CASSVALILSWASTDTQYF. DNA for the CDR3: TGTGCCAGCAGCGTAGCTCTGATTTTGTCCTGGGCCTCCACAGATACGCAGTATTTT.